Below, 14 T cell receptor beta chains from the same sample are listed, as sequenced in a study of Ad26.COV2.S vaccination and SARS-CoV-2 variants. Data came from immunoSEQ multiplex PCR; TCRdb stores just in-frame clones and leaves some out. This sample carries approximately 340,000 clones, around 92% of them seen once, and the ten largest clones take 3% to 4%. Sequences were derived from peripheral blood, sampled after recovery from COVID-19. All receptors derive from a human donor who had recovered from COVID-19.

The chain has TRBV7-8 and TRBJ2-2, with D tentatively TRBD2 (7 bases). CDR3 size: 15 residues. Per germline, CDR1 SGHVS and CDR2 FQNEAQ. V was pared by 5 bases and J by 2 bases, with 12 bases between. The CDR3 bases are TGTGCCAGCAGCGGCGGGGGCACTAACACCGGGGAGCTGTTTTTT. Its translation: CASSGGGTNTGELFF.

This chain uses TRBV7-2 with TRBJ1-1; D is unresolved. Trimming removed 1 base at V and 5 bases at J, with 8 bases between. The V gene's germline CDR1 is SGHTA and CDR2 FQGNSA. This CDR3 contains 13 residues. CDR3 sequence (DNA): TGTGCCAGCAGCTTAGAAGGGTGGACTGAAGCTTTCTTT. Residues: CASSLEGWTEAFF.

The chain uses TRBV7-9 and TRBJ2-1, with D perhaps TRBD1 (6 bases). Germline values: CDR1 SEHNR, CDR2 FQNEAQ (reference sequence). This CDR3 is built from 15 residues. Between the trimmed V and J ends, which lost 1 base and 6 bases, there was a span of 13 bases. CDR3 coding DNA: TGTGCCAGCAGCTTAGGGTCAGGGGTTATCAATGAGCAGTTCTTC. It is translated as CASSLGSGVINEQFF.

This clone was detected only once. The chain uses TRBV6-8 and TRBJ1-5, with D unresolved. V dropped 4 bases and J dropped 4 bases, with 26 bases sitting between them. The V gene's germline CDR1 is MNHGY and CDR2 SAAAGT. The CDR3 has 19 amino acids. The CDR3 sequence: CASSSGRNHGVLANQPQHF. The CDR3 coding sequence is TGTGCCAGCAGTTCCGGACGTAACCATGGGGTCTTAGCAAATCAGCCCCAGCATTTT.

CDR3 coding DNA: TGTGCCAGCAGTTTGCCCGGGGCCGGGACAGGGGTGGTGAACACCGGGGAGCTGTTTTTT. Translating gives CASSLPGAGTGVVNTGELFF. The J gene is TRBJ2-2, the V gene TRBV27; 10 nucleotides match TRBD1. Germline trimming cut 3 bases from V and 1 base from J; bases unmatched to any gene: 14. The CDR3 has 20 residues. Germline V gives CDR1 MNHEY, CDR2 SMNVEV (reference sequence).

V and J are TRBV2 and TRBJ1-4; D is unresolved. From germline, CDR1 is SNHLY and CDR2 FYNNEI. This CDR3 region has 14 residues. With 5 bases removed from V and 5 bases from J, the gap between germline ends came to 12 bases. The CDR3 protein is CASSPGRRNEKLFF. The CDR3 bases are TGTGCCAGCAGTCCCGGGCGTCGGAATGAAAAACTGTTTTTT.

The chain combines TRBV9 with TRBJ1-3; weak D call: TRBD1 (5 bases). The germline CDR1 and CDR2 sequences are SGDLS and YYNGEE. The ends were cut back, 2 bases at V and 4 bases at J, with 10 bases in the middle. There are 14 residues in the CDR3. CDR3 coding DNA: TGTGCCAGCAGCGTCGGAGGGGACGGAAACACCATATATTTT. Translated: CASSVGGDGNTIYF.

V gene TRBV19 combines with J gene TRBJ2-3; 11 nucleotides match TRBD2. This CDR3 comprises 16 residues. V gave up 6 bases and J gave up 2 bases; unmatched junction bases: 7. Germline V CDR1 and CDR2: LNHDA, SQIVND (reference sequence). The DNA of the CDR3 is TGTGCCAGTAGGACGACTAGCGGGACTCTCACAGATACGCAGTATTTT. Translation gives CASRTTSGTLTDTQYF.

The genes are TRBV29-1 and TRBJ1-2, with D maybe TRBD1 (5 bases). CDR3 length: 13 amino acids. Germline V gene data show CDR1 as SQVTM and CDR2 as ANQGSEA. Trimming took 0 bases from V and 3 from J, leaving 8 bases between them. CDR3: CSVEDMTDYGYTF. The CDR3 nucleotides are TGCAGCGTTGAAGATATGACAGACTATGGCTACACCTTC.

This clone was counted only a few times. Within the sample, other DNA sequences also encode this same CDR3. The CDR3 reads CASSEERNTEAFF. CDR3 sequence (DNA): TGTGCCAGCAGTGAGGAACGGAACACTGAAGCTTTCTTT. This chain connects TRBV2 to TRBJ1-1, with D uncertain. Trimming left V 3 bases short and J 1 base short, with 6 bases between. In germline, CDR1 is SNHLY, CDR2 FYNNEI. There are 13 residues in the CDR3.

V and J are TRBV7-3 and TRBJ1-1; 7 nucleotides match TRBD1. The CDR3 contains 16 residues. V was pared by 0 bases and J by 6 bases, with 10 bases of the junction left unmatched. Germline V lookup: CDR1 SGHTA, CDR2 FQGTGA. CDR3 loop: CASSLTMRGLSSEAFF. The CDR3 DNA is TGTGCCAGCAGCTTAACGATGAGGGGGCTTTCTTCTGAAGCTTTCTTT. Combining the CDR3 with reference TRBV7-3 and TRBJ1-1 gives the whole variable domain GAGVSQTPSNKVTEKGKYVELRCDPISGHTALYWYRQSLGQGPEFLIYFQGTGAADDSGLPNDRFFAVRPEGSVSTLKIQRTERGDSAVYLCASSLTMRGLSSEAFFGQGTRLTVV.

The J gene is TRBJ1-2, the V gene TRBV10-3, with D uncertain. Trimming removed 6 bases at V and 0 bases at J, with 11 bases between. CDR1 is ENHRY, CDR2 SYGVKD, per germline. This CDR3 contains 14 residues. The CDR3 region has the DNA TGTGCCATCAGGCGGGCCCAAGCTAACTATGGCTACACCTTC. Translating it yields CAIRRAQANYGYTF.

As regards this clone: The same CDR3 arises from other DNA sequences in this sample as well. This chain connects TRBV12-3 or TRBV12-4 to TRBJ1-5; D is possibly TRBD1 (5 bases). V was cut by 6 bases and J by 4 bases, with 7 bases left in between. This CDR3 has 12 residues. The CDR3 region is CASSPGNQPQHF. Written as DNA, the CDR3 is TGTGCCAGCAGCCCAGGGAATCAGCCCCAGCATTTT.

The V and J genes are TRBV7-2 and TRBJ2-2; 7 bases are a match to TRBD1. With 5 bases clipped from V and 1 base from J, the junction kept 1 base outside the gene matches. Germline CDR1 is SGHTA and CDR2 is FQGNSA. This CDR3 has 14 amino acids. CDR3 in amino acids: CASSRDRNTGELFF. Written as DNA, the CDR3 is TGTGCCAGCAGCCGGGACAGGAACACCGGGGAGCTGTTTTTT.